The 21 T cell receptor beta chains presented below share a single source sample, sequenced in a study of OX40 agonist ivuxolimab in advanced cancers. Receptors were amplified or captured by the immunoSEQ multiplex PCR assay. The table was pulled from immuneACCESS by TCRdb, which kept in-frame rearrangements only. Such tables lose some clones; where checked, under half of the loss comes from unresolved V genes, and the rest has no known cause. For this sample there are approximately 76,000 clones; around nine tenths appear just once. 0.55% to 0.7% of the sample rests with the top ten. The sample was CD4+ or CD8+ T cells sorted from blood, taken in a trial of the OX40 agonist ivuxolimab. These receptors were collected from an adult with an advanced solid tumor such as melanoma, head and neck, liver or kidney cancer.

The chain joins TRBV19 to TRBJ2-1; maybe TRBD1 (5 bases). CDR3 length: 16 amino acids. V lost 6 bases and J 0 bases, leaving 15 bases between the germline ends. Germline V gives CDR1 LNHDA, CDR2 SQIVND (reference sequence). In DNA, the CDR3 is TGTGCCAGTAGCACACAACCTAGGGGCTCCTACAATGAGCAGTTCTTC. Protein: CASSTQPRGSYNEQFF.

The rearrangement joins TRBV5-1 to TRBJ1-4, with D uncertain. V was trimmed by 1 base and J by 0 bases, leaving 22 bases between them. Germline CDR1 SGHRS, CDR2 YFSETQ. The CDR3 extends over 20 amino acids. The CDR3 bases are TGCGCCAGCAGCTTGCGTAAGAAGGCCCGGATCCGGACAACTAATGAAAAACTGTTTTTT. It translates to CASSLRKKARIRTTNEKLFF. The full variable domain, completed using reference TRBV5-1 and TRBJ1-4, is KAGVTQTPRYLIKTRGQQVTLSCSPISGHRSVSWYQQTPGQGLQFLFEYFSETQRNKGNFPGRFSGRQFSNSRSEMNVSTLELGDSALYLCASSLRKKARIRTTNEKLFFGSGTQLSVL.

The rearrangement joins TRBV5-6 to TRBJ2-6, with 7 bases aligning to TRBD1. Unmatched junction bases numbered 4, after V lost 2 bases and J lost 2 bases. Germline V gives CDR1 SGHDT, CDR2 YYEEEE. The CDR3 spans 16 residues. CDR3 protein: CASSLEGGAGANVLTF. The CDR3 nucleotides are TGTGCCAGCAGCTTAGAAGGGGGCGCTGGGGCCAACGTCCTGACTTTC. Based on the CDR3 plus reference TRBV5-6 and TRBJ2-6, the full variable domain is DAGVTQSPTHLIKTRGQQVTLRCSPKSGHDTVSWYQQALGQGPQFIFQYYEEEERQRGNFPDRFSGHQFPNYSSELNVNALLLGDSALYLCASSLEGGAGANVLTFGAGSRLTVL.

The rearrangement uses TRBV19 and TRBJ2-2; the match to TRBD1 covers 12 bases. The CDR3 has 20 residues. Germline trimming cut 6 bases from V and 5 bases from J; bases unmatched to any gene: 19. Germline V gene sequence: CDR1 LNHDA, CDR2 SQIVND (reference sequence). The CDR3, as DNA: TGTGCCAGTAGCCGGGACAGGGGGCGAACTAGCGGGAAGCGAACCGGGGAGCTGTTTTTT. Translated: CASSRDRGRTSGKRTGELFF.

This chain connects TRBV5-4 to TRBJ2-7, with a tentative D call TRBD1 (5 bases). CDR1 is SGHNT, CDR2 YYREEE, per germline (reference sequence). The CDR3 has 14 amino acids. The V and J ends lost 4 bases and 0 bases respectively, with 11 bases between them. CDR3 residues: CASSLRQNSYEQYF. CDR3 sequence (DNA): TGTGCCAGCAGCCTACGACAGAACTCCTACGAGCAGTACTTC.

The V call is TRBV9, the J call TRBJ2-1, with 10 bases aligning to TRBD2. Unmatched junction bases numbered 1, after V lost 3 bases and J lost 1 base. CDR3 size: 15 residues. Germline lookup yields CDR1 SGDLS and CDR2 YYNGEE. CDR3 sequence: CASSELAGSYNEQFF. The CDR3 DNA follows: TGTGCCAGCAGCGAACTAGCGGGGTCCTACAATGAGCAGTTCTTC.

CDR3 amino acids: CASSQNLNTEAFF. The CDR3 bases are TGCGCCAGCAGCCAAAATTTGAACACTGAAGCTTTCTTT. The chain recombines TRBV4-3 with TRBJ1-1; no firm D call. The CDR3 is 13 amino acids. Deletions cut 2 bases from V and 0 bases from J, with 4 bases between. The germline V gene has CDR1 LGHNA and CDR2 YSLEER.

V usage is TRBV5-4 and J usage is TRBJ1-3; D remains unclear. The CDR3 has 12 residues. Germline CDR1 is SGHNT and CDR2 is YYREEE (reference sequence). V lost 5 bases to trimming and J lost 4 bases, with 7 bases between them. CDR3 loop: CASRTDGNTIYF. CDR3 DNA sequence: TGTGCCAGCAGGACGGACGGAAACACCATATATTTT. Complete variable domain (other parts from reference TRBV5-4 and TRBJ1-3): ETGVTQSPTHLIKTRGQQVTLRCSSQSGHNTVSWYQQALGQGPQFIFQYYREEENGRGNFPPRFSGLQFPNYSSELNVNALELDDSALYLCASRTDGNTIYFGEGSWLTVV.

This chain connects TRBV28 to TRBJ2-7; 8 positions match TRBD1. J gave up 6 bases and V 3 bases, and 7 bases lay outside the gene matches. The germline V gene has CDR1 MDHEN and CDR2 SYDVKM. The CDR3 is 14 amino acids. The CDR3 here is CASSFWQGAVEQYF. CDR3 coding DNA: TGTGCCAGCAGTTTCTGGCAGGGGGCAGTCGAGCAGTACTTC.

J is TRBJ1-5 and V is TRBV28; D may be TRBD1 (5 bases). The CDR3 length is 14 residues. Trimming cost V 3 bases and J 6 bases, with 12 bases left between them. Per germline, CDR1 MDHEN and CDR2 SYDVKM. CDR3 DNA sequence: TGTGCCAGCAGTTTTGACAGTAGCCCTCAGCCCCAGCATTTT. Translation gives CASSFDSSPQPQHF.

This rearrangement joins TRBV28 to TRBJ1-2, with D perhaps TRBD1 (5 bases). Germline loops: CDR1 MDHEN, CDR2 SYDVKM. V gave up 7 bases and J gave up 3 bases, with 18 bases separating them. The CDR3 is 15 residues long. CDR3 DNA: TGTGCCAGCATTGAGTCAGGGTCTTTTCACTATGGCTACACCTTC. Amino acid sequence: CASIESGSFHYGYTF.

The V gene is TRBV19, the J gene TRBJ2-1; 11 bases agree with TRBD2. This CDR3 has 17 amino acids. Per the germline V gene, CDR1 is LNHDA and CDR2 is SQIVND (reference sequence). J was trimmed by 5 bases and V by 3 bases; bases with no gene match: 9. CDR3 bases: TGTGCCAGTAGTATCGCTGCTAGCGGGAGGCCCAACAATGAGCAGTTCTTC. It translates to CASSIAASGRPNNEQFF.

The chain couples TRBV7-2 to TRBJ2-3; no reliable D call. This CDR3 spans 13 amino acids. V lost 4 bases, J lost 2 bases, and 7 bases lay in between. The germline V gene encodes CDR1 SGHTA and CDR2 FQGNSA. CDR3 DNA sequence: TGTGCCAGCAGCTCCCCTAACACAGATACGCAGTATTTT. It yields the protein CASSSPNTDTQYF. The full variable domain, in which reference TRBV7-2 and TRBJ2-3 provide the parts outside the CDR3, is GAGVSQSPSNKVTEKGKDVELRCDPISGHTALYWYRQSLGQGLEFLIYFQGNSAPDKSGLPSDRFSAERTGGSVSTLTIQRTQQEDSAVYLCASSSPNTDTQYFGPGTRLTVL.

The CDR3 protein is CASRASDNYGYTF. CDR3 DNA: TGTGCCAGTAGAGCTTCGGATAACTATGGCTACACCTTC. The V and J genes are TRBV19 and TRBJ1-2; no reliable D call. This CDR3 region has 13 residues. Germline CDR1 and CDR2: LNHDA and SQIVND (reference sequence). Trimming stripped 6 bases from V and 1 base from J, with 9 bases between.

The chain carries TRBV4-1 and TRBJ2-7; 13 nucleotides align to TRBD2. CDR1 and CDR2 (germline): MGHRA, YSYEKL. V lost 6 bases and J lost 5; bases outside the gene matches: 10. This CDR3 has 16 residues. The CDR3, as DNA: TGCGCCAGCAGTCCCGGGACTAGCGGGATCTTGCACGAGCAGTACTTC. Amino acid sequence: CASSPGTSGILHEQYF.

Worth noting for this clone: The sample carries other DNA sequences with the same CDR3. This chain joins TRBV7-2 and TRBJ2-2; D tentatively fits TRBD1 or TRBD2 (5 bases each). The V gene lost 0 bases and the J gene lost 3 bases, with 5 bases spanning the gap. CDR1 is SGHTA, CDR2 FQGNSA, per germline. The CDR3 totals 14 residues. CDR3 bases: TGTGCCAGCAGCTTAGCGGGGGACACCGGGGAGCTGTTTTTT. Its translation: CASSLAGDTGELFF.

The chain has TRBV7-6 and TRBJ2-7; 13 positions agree with TRBD2. The CDR3 is 15 amino acids. V lost 4 bases to trimming and J lost 2 bases; unmatched junction nucleotides: 2. Germline CDR1 and CDR2: SGHVS and FNYEAQ. CDR3 sequence (DNA): TGTGCCAGCAGCTCGGGACTAGCGGGACCCTACGAGCAGTACTTC. It codes for CASSSGLAGPYEQYF.

The chain couples TRBV5-5 to TRBJ1-2, with D uncertain. In germline, CDR1 is SGHKS, CDR2 YYEKEE (reference sequence). There are 14 residues in the CDR3. V lost 1 base and J 5 bases, leaving 12 bases between the germline ends. CDR3: CASSLSAVVYGYTF. The CDR3 DNA sequence: TGTGCCAGCAGCTTGTCCGCGGTTGTATATGGCTACACCTTC.

The chain joins TRBV2 to TRBJ1-2, with unresolved D. CDR1 SNHLY and CDR2 FYNNEI come from the germline V gene. This CDR3 region has 15 residues. Trimming shortened V by 1 base and J by 5 bases, and 14 bases separated the two germline ends. The CDR3 sequence is CASSEEGVSSYGYTF. DNA for the CDR3: TGTGCCAGCAGTGAAGAGGGTGTTAGCTCGTATGGCTACACCTTC.

The V and J genes are TRBV14 and TRBJ1-1; perhaps TRBD1 as D (5 bases). V gave up 4 bases and J gave up 1 base, with 13 bases separating them. CDR1 is SGHDN, CDR2 FVKESK, per germline. The CDR3 length is 15 residues. CDR3 DNA sequence: TGTGCCAGCAGCCCCTGGGACGGGCAGAACACTGAAGCTTTCTTT. It is translated as CASSPWDGQNTEAFF.

V gene TRBV11-3 combines with J gene TRBJ2-3; no firm D call. Trimming left V 3 bases short and J 2 bases short, with 9 bases between. CDR1 SGHNT and CDR2 YENEEA come from the germline V gene. This CDR3 comprises 14 residues. The DNA for the CDR3 is TGTGCCAGCAGCTTGGCCGGTTTCACAGATACGCAGTATTTT. Protein: CASSLAGFTDTQYF. The variable domain in full, with the rest retrieved from reference TRBV11-3 and TRBJ2-3, is EAGVVQSPRYKIIEKKQPVAFWCNPISGHNTLYWYLQNLGQGPELLIRYENEEAVDDSQLPKDRFSAERLKGVDSTLKIQPAELGDSAVYLCASSLAGFTDTQYFGPGTRLTVL.